This TCR beta chain was found in a study of T cell responses to AZD1222 COVID-19 vaccine. The study, taken as a whole, reports: Breadth and depth of Spike-specific TCRs rose after two AZD1222 doses. White British donors predominated, females outnumbered males, and clonal diversity was possibly underestimated.

This CDR3 has 16 amino acids. J was trimmed by 1 base and V by 2 bases; bases with no gene match: 3. Germline values: CDR1 MNHEY, CDR2 SVGEGT. Assay used: immunoSEQ multiplex PCR; TCRdb lists only in-frame clones, some missing. The sample carries more than 150,000 clones, about 90% recorded once. As concerns this clone: The target antigen is unknown.

This material consisted of peripheral blood, taken on day 0 of AZD1222 vaccination. The J gene is TRBJ2-1, the V gene TRBV6-2 or TRBV6-3, with 9 bases aligning to TRBD2. The source of this sequence is an adult in good health. The CDR3 loop reads CASSYPSGRSYNEQFF. In nucleotides, the CDR3 is TGTGCCAGCAGTTACCCGAGCGGGAGGTCCTACAATGAGCAGTTCTTC.